This T cell receptor (beta chain) was captured by sequencing in a study of cytomegalovirus exposure and HLA in healthy donors. Details on this clone: The antigen remains unidentified.

With 60 Vbeta and 13 Jbeta primers, the PCR was carried out. This table comes from immunoSEQ multiplex PCR, and its TCRdb copy is limited to in-frame clones, with some not included. The table records 130,000 to 150,000 clones, roughly three quarters of them present only once. CDR3 length equals 13 residues. Germline CDR1 MDHEN, CDR2 SYDVKM. V gave up 4 bases and J gave up 7 bases; unmatched junction bases: 2. Whole-study results and caveats: Later analysis identified several of the most significant clusters that appeared linked to common viral pathogens. The authors later found most CMV-associated TCR beta chains appeared HLA-restricted.

This TCR was recovered from a woman between 50 and 59 years old in good health and CMV-seronegative. The genes are TRBV28 and TRBJ2-2; 8 bases map to TRBD2. What was sequenced was PBMCs. The CDR3 region is CASSSGGFGELFF. In DNA form, the CDR3 reads TGTGCCAGCAGTTCGGGGGGGTTCGGGGAGCTGTTTTTT.